This TCR beta chain was captured in a study of cytotoxic CD8 clonotypes in ibrutinib-treated CLL. Study-wide context: Enrolment comprised over ten relapsed/refractory and more than 14 treatment-naive patients; some 18 were IGHV unmutated. Response samples followed a median approximately 13 months of treatment, range 6 to 36. An average of 255,043 productive templates and roughly 94,000 productive rearrangements was obtained per sample.

The CDR3 covers 13 residues. Germline CDR1 is SGHVS and CDR2 is FNYEAQ. J was trimmed by 4 bases and V by 5 bases; bases with no gene match: 5. Study-wide results and caveats: Increased clonality at ibrutinib response gave way to a return toward baseline at progression.

TCRdb's copy holds only in-frame clones and misses some; the assay was immunoSEQ multiplex PCR. Among roughly 11,000 clones listed, around 82% were seen once. On this clone: What it binds is not known.

The material was PBMCs, obtained at disease progression, from a patient treated with ibrutinib. The clonotype was recovered from a human donor with chronic lymphocytic leukemia. This chain links TRBV7-6 with TRBJ2-7; TRBD2 aligns across 7 bases. The CDR3 spells CASSQGEGYEQYF. The CDR3 DNA reads TGTGCCAGCAGCCAAGGGGAGGGGTACGAGCAGTACTTC.